The TCR beta chain described here comes from a study of beta chain features in type 1 diabetes. Findings and limits, study-wide: Researchers report that Type 1 diabetes patients had moderately but significantly shorter TCRB CDR3s across all four CD4+ subsets.

The study reverse transcribed the entire isolated RNA, so it sequenced expressed TCRB transcripts. TCRdb keeps only in-frame clones here, not all; method: immunoSEQ multiplex PCR. The data show approximately 730,000 clones, about an eighth seen once. CDR3 length: 13 amino acids. Losses at the gene ends were 7 bases for V and 5 bases for J; bases not matched to a gene: 6. Germline V gene sequence: CDR1 ENHRY, CDR2 SYGVKD. In regard to this clone: No antigen is known for it.

The chain links TRBV10-3 to TRBJ2-7, with 9 bases that match TRBD1. The TCR was taken from a man aged 18-30 years with type 1 diabetes. Sequenced input: naive CD4+ T cells from blood. CDR3 sequence (DNA): TGTGCCATCAAAGGGACAGGGAACGACGAGCAGTACTTC. Its protein product is CAIKGTGNDEQYF.